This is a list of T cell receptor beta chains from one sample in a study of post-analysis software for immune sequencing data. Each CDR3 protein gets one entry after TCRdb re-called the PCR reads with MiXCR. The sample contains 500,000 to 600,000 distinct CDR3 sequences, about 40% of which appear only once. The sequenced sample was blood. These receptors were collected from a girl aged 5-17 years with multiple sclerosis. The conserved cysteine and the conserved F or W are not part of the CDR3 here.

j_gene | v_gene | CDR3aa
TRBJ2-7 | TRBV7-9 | ASSSGSGRSSYEQY
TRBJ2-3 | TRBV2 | ASRPGQDTDTQY
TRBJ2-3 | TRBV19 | ASSIGSGGTDTQY
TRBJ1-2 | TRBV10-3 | AISGESYGYT
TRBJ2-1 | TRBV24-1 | ATGRGELGEQF
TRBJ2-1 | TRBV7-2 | ASSPPPGQGEQF
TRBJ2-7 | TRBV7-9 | ASSLGGTSEQY
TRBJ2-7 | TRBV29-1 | SVNEMTGRDNEQY
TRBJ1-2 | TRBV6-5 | ASSYSQTYGYT
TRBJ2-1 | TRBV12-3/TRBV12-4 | ASSFLGQGHNEQF
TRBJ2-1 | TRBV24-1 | ATSGMTSGAYSEQF
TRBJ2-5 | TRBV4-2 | ASSQILAGGRGETQY
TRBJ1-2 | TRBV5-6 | ASSGGGEDYGYT
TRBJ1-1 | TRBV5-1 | ASSSYRDRGPMNTEAF
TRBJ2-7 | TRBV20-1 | SAGTSGPYEQY
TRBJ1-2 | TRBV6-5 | ASRSSGVGEEGYT
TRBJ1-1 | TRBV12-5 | ASGLVMSGNTEAF
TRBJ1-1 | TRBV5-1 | ASSLGAINTEAF
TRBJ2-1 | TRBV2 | ASSSGAPVNEQF
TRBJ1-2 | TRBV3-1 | ASSQDLVGGGYGYT
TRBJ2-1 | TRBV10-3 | AISEFTSGPLNEQF
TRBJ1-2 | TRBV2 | ASSDRTQYVYGYT
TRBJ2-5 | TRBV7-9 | ASSLRWTGQETQY
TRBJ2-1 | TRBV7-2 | ASSYTIGRYNEQF
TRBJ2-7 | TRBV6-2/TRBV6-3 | ASTLGGSVPEQY
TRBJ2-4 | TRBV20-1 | SAREGAKNIQY
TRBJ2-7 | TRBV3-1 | ASSQELADYEQY
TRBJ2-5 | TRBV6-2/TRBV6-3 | ASSYERQETQY
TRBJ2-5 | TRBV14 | ASSPLKGQSPVGETQY
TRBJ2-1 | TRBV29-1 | SVEMGQVSYNEQF
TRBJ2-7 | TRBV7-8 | ASSSRTSIYYEQY
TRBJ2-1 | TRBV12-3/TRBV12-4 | ASSLGTGPNEQF
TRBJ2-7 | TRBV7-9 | ASSQANRDRDYEQY
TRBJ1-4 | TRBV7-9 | ASSPGTLGGEKLF
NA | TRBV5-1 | ASSLAEGGYEQY
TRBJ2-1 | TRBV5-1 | ASSSQAGVDYNEQF
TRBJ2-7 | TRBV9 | ASGDGTSYEQY
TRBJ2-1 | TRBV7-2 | ASSFSSAGWGEQF
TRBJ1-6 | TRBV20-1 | SARLLGGNSPLH
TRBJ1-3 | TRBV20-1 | SAPGQGEGNTIY
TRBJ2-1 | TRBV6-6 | ASILGGPYNEQF
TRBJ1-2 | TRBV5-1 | ASSLDVRENYGYT
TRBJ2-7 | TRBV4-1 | ASSQDEGTGGHEQY
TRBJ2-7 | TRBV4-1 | ASSQAYSVGGEQY